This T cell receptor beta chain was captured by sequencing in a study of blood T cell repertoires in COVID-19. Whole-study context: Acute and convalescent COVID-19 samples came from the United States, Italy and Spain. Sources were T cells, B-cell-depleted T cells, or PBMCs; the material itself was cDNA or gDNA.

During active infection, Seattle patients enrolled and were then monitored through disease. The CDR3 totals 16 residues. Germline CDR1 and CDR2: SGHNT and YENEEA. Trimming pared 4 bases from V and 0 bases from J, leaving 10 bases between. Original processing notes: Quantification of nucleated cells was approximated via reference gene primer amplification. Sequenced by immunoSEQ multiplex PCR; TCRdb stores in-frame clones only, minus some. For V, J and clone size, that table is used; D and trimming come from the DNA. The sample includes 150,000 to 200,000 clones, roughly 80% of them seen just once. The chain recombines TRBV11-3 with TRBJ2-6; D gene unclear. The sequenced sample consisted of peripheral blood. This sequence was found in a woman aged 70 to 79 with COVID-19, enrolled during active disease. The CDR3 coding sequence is TGTGCCAGCAGCTCTGGCCTGTCCTCTGGGGCCAACGTCCTGACTTTC. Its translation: CASSSGLSSGANVLTF. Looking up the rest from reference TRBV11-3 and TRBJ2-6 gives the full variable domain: EAGVVQSPRYKIIEKKQPVAFWCNPISGHNTLYWYLQNLGQGPELLIRYENEEAVDDSQLPKDRFSAERLKGVDSTLKIQPAELGDSAVYLCASSSGLSSGANVLTFGAGSRLTVL.